This T cell receptor beta chain was profiled in a study of blood T cell repertoires in COVID-19. Everyone who took part was 18 to 89 years old, and they came from fewer than 25 US areas. Two negative PCRs, clearance, or symptom resolution had been documented for recovered Cohort 3 donors. Generated by immunoSEQ multiplex PCR, the TCRdb table keeps only in-frame clones and is missing some. The top ten clones hold 8.5% to 10% of a sample with fewer than 400,000 clones, roughly 87% of them seen once. This CDR3 comprises 14 residues. V dropped 6 bases and J dropped 9; count of bases not matched to a gene: 10. Germline V gene data show CDR1 as MDHEN and CDR2 as SYDVKM.

The chain combines TRBV28 with TRBJ2-1; 8 bases map to TRBD1. The sample comprised PBMCs or T cells enriched from blood (not recorded which). The TCR comes from a woman aged 18-29 years who had recovered from COVID-19. The CDR3 region is CASRLNKDRAEQFF. CDR3 in DNA: TGTGCCAGCAGACTCAACAAGGACAGGGCTGAGCAGTTCTTC.